The rows below give T cell receptor beta chains drawn from one sample of a study of cytomegalovirus exposure and HLA in healthy donors. Sequenced by immunoSEQ multiplex PCR; TCRdb stores in-frame clones only, minus some. The sample includes over 150,000 clones, 77% of them seen just once. The specimen was PBMCs. The origin of the receptors is a middle-aged woman in good health and CMV-seropositive. Both conserved end residues are part of each CDR3. A D gene is named only where the DNA matches it firmly. Clone size appears in some rows only: once, few, many, or a class for an expanded clone.

CDR3 DNA: TGTGCCAGCAGCTTACTAGCGGGAGGAGTAGAGACCCAGTACTTC; CDR3 protein: CASSLLAGGVETQYF; clone size: .; D gene: TRBD2; J gene: TRBJ2-5; V gene: TRBV11-3
CDR3 DNA: TGTGCCAGCAGTGTAGAGTTCGTGAACACTGAAGCTTTCTTT; CDR3 protein: CASSVEFVNTEAFF; clone size: .; D gene: .; J gene: TRBJ1-1; V gene: TRBV6-1
CDR3 DNA: TGCGCCAGCAGCTCCGGAGCTAGCGGGGGATACGAGCAGTACTTC; CDR3 protein: CASSSGASGGYEQYF; clone size: .; D gene: TRBD2; J gene: TRBJ2-7; V gene: TRBV5-1
CDR3 DNA: TGTGCCAGCTCACCGACCGGGACAGGGAACTATGGCTACACCTTC; CDR3 protein: CASSPTGTGNYGYTF; clone size: .; D gene: TRBD1; J gene: TRBJ1-2; V gene: TRBV18
CDR3 DNA: TGTGCCATCAGTGGAGGGGGCGATGAAAAACTGTTTTTT; CDR3 protein: CAISGGGDEKLFF; clone size: .; D gene: TRBD1; J gene: TRBJ1-4; V gene: TRBV10-3
CDR3 DNA: TGTGCCAGCAGCCCCGCAGGGGCCGGGGAGCTGTTTTTT; CDR3 protein: CASSPAGAGELFF; clone size: .; D gene: .; J gene: TRBJ2-2; V gene: TRBV7-2
CDR3 DNA: TGTGCCAGCAGCGTGGACAGGGCGAACAATGAGCAGTTCTTC; CDR3 protein: CASSVDRANNEQFF; clone size: .; D gene: TRBD1; J gene: TRBJ2-1; V gene: TRBV13
CDR3 DNA: TGTGCCAGCAGTTCTATGACAGGTTCCAATGAGCAGTTCTTC; CDR3 protein: CASSSMTGSNEQFF; clone size: .; D gene: .; J gene: TRBJ2-1; V gene: TRBV2
CDR3 DNA: TGTGCCAGCACCGAAACCGGGACTAGCGGTTCCTACGAGCAGTACTTC; CDR3 protein: CASTETGTSGSYEQYF; clone size: .; D gene: TRBD2; J gene: TRBJ2-7; V gene: TRBV2
CDR3 DNA: TGTGCCAGCAGCTTCCGGACAGGGGTCAGCACAGATACGCAGTATTTT; CDR3 protein: CASSFRTGVSTDTQYF; clone size: .; D gene: TRBD1; J gene: TRBJ2-3; V gene: TRBV9
CDR3 DNA: TGCGCCAGCAGCTTGGACTCCGGTTGGACTGAAGCTTTCTTT; CDR3 protein: CASSLDSGWTEAFF; clone size: .; D gene: .; J gene: TRBJ1-1; V gene: TRBV5-1
CDR3 DNA: TGTGCCAGCCCACCCCCCGGACAGCACTCTGGAAACACCATATATTTT; CDR3 protein: CASPPPGQHSGNTIYF; clone size: .; D gene: .; J gene: TRBJ1-3; V gene: TRBV18
CDR3 DNA: TGTGCCAGCAGCGTAGGACTAGCGGGAGAGTTGACAGATACGCAGTATTTT; CDR3 protein: CASSVGLAGELTDTQYF; clone size: once; D gene: TRBD2; J gene: TRBJ2-3; V gene: TRBV9
CDR3 DNA: TGTGCCATCGTCAGGGCAGGTTCCGGTGACACTGAAGCTTTCTTT; CDR3 protein: CAIVRAGSGDTEAFF; clone size: .; D gene: .; J gene: TRBJ1-1; V gene: TRBV28
CDR3 DNA: TGTGCCAGCAGCTTGGGAGGCTACCAAGAAGAGCAGTACTTC; CDR3 protein: CASSLGGYQEEQYF; clone size: .; D gene: .; J gene: TRBJ2-7; V gene: TRBV5-4
CDR3 DNA: TGCGCCAGCAGCCAGGCAGGGAACACCGGGGAGCTGTTTTTT; CDR3 protein: CASSQAGNTGELFF; clone size: medium-sized; D gene: .; J gene: TRBJ2-2; V gene: TRBV4-1
CDR3 DNA: TGTGCCAGTAGTATAAGGACAGGGGATTATGGTGGCTACACCTTC; CDR3 protein: CASSIRTGDYGGYTF; clone size: .; D gene: TRBD1; J gene: TRBJ1-2; V gene: TRBV19
CDR3 DNA: TGTGCCAGCACCCGAGCGGGAGCCTACGAGCAGTACTTC; CDR3 protein: CASTRAGAYEQYF; clone size: .; D gene: TRBD2; J gene: TRBJ2-7; V gene: TRBV7-9
CDR3 DNA: TGCGCCAGCAGCTTGACAGGACATTCGTTCTCTGGAAACACCATATATTTT; CDR3 protein: CASSLTGHSFSGNTIYF; clone size: few; D gene: .; J gene: TRBJ1-3; V gene: TRBV5-1
CDR3 DNA: TGTGCCAGCTCGCCGGGATCCAGGTCCGCCGAGCAGTACTTC; CDR3 protein: CASSPGSRSAEQYF; clone size: .; D gene: .; J gene: TRBJ2-7; V gene: TRBV18
CDR3 DNA: TGTGCCAGCAGCTTGGTAGGGCAGGGGCAGAGAGAGCAGTACTTC; CDR3 protein: CASSLVGQGQREQYF; clone size: .; D gene: .; J gene: TRBJ2-7; V gene: TRBV5-4
CDR3 DNA: TGCGCCAGCAGCAAACAAGGGGAGCAGTATTTT; CDR3 protein: CASSKQGEQYF; clone size: once; D gene: .; J gene: TRBJ2-3; V gene: TRBV10-2
CDR3 DNA: TGTGCCAGCAGTCCCCGGGACAGGGTCTACGAGCAGTACTTC; CDR3 protein: CASSPRDRVYEQYF; clone size: .; D gene: TRBD1; J gene: TRBJ2-7; V gene: TRBV28
CDR3 DNA: TGTGCCAGCAGACCGGACAGCCTGGGATTCTACGAGCAGTACTTC; CDR3 protein: CASRPDSLGFYEQYF; clone size: .; D gene: .; J gene: TRBJ2-7; V gene: TRBV6-5
CDR3 DNA: TGTGCCAGCTTGAGGGAGGGACGCACAGATACGCAGTATTTT; CDR3 protein: CASLREGRTDTQYF; clone size: .; D gene: TRBD2; J gene: TRBJ2-3; V gene: TRBV13
CDR3 DNA: TGTGCCAGCAGCTTGGGATCGCGCTTTAGCTCTGGGGCCAACGTCCTGACTTTC; CDR3 protein: CASSLGSRFSSGANVLTF; clone size: .; D gene: .; J gene: TRBJ2-6; V gene: TRBV5-4
CDR3 DNA: TGCGCCAGCAGCGAAGGACAGGGGCTAGAGCAGTTCTTC; CDR3 protein: CASSEGQGLEQFF; clone size: .; D gene: TRBD1; J gene: TRBJ2-1; V gene: TRBV5-1
CDR3 DNA: TGTGCCAGTAGTCATGGTCGCGGCACCGGGGAGCTGTTTTTT; CDR3 protein: CASSHGRGTGELFF; clone size: once; D gene: .; J gene: TRBJ2-2; V gene: TRBV19
CDR3 DNA: TGTGCCAGTAGCCTCCCCGGGGGGCGGACCGGGGAGCTGTTTTTT; CDR3 protein: CASSLPGGRTGELFF; clone size: once; D gene: .; J gene: TRBJ2-2; V gene: TRBV19
CDR3 DNA: TGTGCCAGCAGCTTAGATCGGCAGCGGGGGGTCACCGGGGAGCTGTTTTTT; CDR3 protein: CASSLDRQRGVTGELFF; clone size: .; D gene: TRBD2; J gene: TRBJ2-2; V gene: TRBV11-2
CDR3 DNA: TGCGCCAGCAGCCTAAGCAGGGTTGGCACTGAAGCTTTCTTT; CDR3 protein: CASSLSRVGTEAFF; clone size: .; D gene: .; J gene: TRBJ1-1; V gene: TRBV4-3
CDR3 DNA: TGTGCCTGGAGTTCCCCCAGCGGGAGAGGCACAGATACGCAGTATTTT; CDR3 protein: CAWSSPSGRGTDTQYF; clone size: .; D gene: TRBD2; J gene: TRBJ2-3; V gene: TRBV30
CDR3 DNA: TGTGCCTGGATGGACAGGGGAATGATTTTGGAGACCCAGTACTTC; CDR3 protein: CAWMDRGMILETQYF; clone size: .; D gene: TRBD1; J gene: TRBJ2-5; V gene: TRBV30
CDR3 DNA: TGTGCCAGTACCGCGGGAGGAACCACTGAAGCTTTCTTT; CDR3 protein: CASTAGGTTEAFF; clone size: .; D gene: .; J gene: TRBJ1-1; V gene: TRBV19
CDR3 DNA: TGTGCCAGCAGTGAGTACCCGGCAGGGGCAGATACGCAGTATTTT; CDR3 protein: CASSEYPAGADTQYF; clone size: .; D gene: .; J gene: TRBJ2-3; V gene: TRBV2
CDR3 DNA: TGTGCCAGCAGCTTACGGGACACCCTCAATGAGCAGTTCTTC; CDR3 protein: CASSLRDTLNEQFF; clone size: .; D gene: .; J gene: TRBJ2-1; V gene: TRBV5-6
CDR3 DNA: TGTGCCAGCAGTTACGGTACGGCGGCAACCCAAGAGACCCAGTACTTC; CDR3 protein: CASSYGTAATQETQYF; clone size: once; D gene: .; J gene: TRBJ2-5; V gene: TRBV6-6
CDR3 DNA: TGTGCCAGCAGCTTAGTTGCGGGGAACACTGAAGCTTTCTTT; CDR3 protein: CASSLVAGNTEAFF; clone size: .; D gene: .; J gene: TRBJ1-1; V gene: TRBV7-6
CDR3 DNA: TGTGCCAGCAGACCAGGGGGTTCCTACAATGAGCAGTTCTTC; CDR3 protein: CASRPGGSYNEQFF; clone size: .; D gene: TRBD1; J gene: TRBJ2-1; V gene: TRBV5-4
CDR3 DNA: TGTGCCAGTAGTCCGGACATGACTAGCGGCTCCTACGAGCAGTACTTC; CDR3 protein: CASSPDMTSGSYEQYF; clone size: few; D gene: TRBD2; J gene: TRBJ2-7; V gene: TRBV19
CDR3 DNA: TGTGCCAGCAGCACGGGCTCAGGGAGGGCTAATTCACCCCTCCACTTT; CDR3 protein: CASSTGSGRANSPLHF; clone size: .; D gene: .; J gene: TRBJ1-6; V gene: TRBV5-6
CDR3 DNA: TGTGCCAGCAGTTACGATGCGGCATTATACAATGAGCAGTTCTTC; CDR3 protein: CASSYDAALYNEQFF; clone size: once; D gene: .; J gene: TRBJ2-1; V gene: TRBV6-5
CDR3 DNA: TGTGCCAGTAGTATAGATAGGGGTGGCTACACCTTC; CDR3 protein: CASSIDRGGYTF; clone size: .; D gene: .; J gene: TRBJ1-2; V gene: TRBV19
CDR3 DNA: TGTGCCAGCAGCCAGGGACAGCGGATAGGTGAGCAGTACTTC; CDR3 protein: CASSQGQRIGEQYF; clone size: .; D gene: TRBD1; J gene: TRBJ2-7; V gene: TRBV7-2
CDR3 DNA: TGTGCCTGGAGCAGGACAGGGTTCACTGAAGCTTTCTTT; CDR3 protein: CAWSRTGFTEAFF; clone size: .; D gene: TRBD1; J gene: TRBJ1-1; V gene: TRBV30
CDR3 DNA: TGTGCCAGCAGCTTCGGACAGGGCAACACCATATATTTT; CDR3 protein: CASSFGQGNTIYF; clone size: .; D gene: TRBD1; J gene: TRBJ1-3; V gene: TRBV11-3